The rows below give T cell receptor beta chains drawn from one sample of a study of cytomegalovirus exposure and HLA in healthy donors. Here immunoSEQ multiplex PCR was the method, and the copy in TCRdb shows in-frame clones only, minus some. Of more than 200,000 clones in the sample, roughly 84% were seen once. Sequencing was performed on PBMCs. The receptors were gathered from a man between 18 and 29 years old in good health and CMV-seropositive. Each CDR3 is given with its conserved first and last residue. The D gene is left open where the match is weak. Expanded clones are given a class, and other clones once, few, many or no size at all.

clone_size,d_call,j_call,v_call,cdr3_aa,cdr3_nt
NA,NA,TRBJ1-1,TRBV2,CASSDPRDTEAFF,TGTGCCAGCAGCGACCCCAGGGACACTGAAGCTTTCTTT
NA,NA,TRBJ1-1,TRBV15,CATSSTRSTEAFF,TGTGCCACCAGCAGTACCCGGTCTACTGAAGCTTTCTTT
few,NA,TRBJ1-1,TRBV30,CAGRDFKNTEAFF,TGTGCCGGAAGGGACTTTAAGAACACTGAAGCTTTCTTT
NA,TRBD1,TRBJ2-7,TRBV29-1,CSGGQGYEQYF,TGCAGCGGGGGACAGGGTTACGAGCAGTACTTC
NA,NA,TRBJ1-2,TRBV30,CAVRVYGYTF,TGTGCGGTACGGGTTTATGGCTACACCTTC
NA,NA,TRBJ2-4,TRBV5-4,CASSSRQEADIQYF,TGTGCCAGCAGCTCAAGACAGGAGGCGGACATTCAGTACTTC
NA,NA,TRBJ1-1,TRBV7-2,CASSYRTVNTEAFF,TGTGCCAGCAGCTACCGGACAGTGAACACTGAAGCTTTCTTT
NA,TRBD2,TRBJ2-1,TRBV13,CASSWGWTSGRAREQFF,TGTGCCAGCAGCTGGGGCTGGACTAGCGGGAGGGCCAGGGAGCAGTTCTTC
NA,TRBD1,TRBJ2-3,TRBV7-7,CASSLGQADGDTQYF,TGTGCCAGCAGCTTGGGACAGGCCGATGGAGATACGCAGTATTTT
NA,TRBD1,TRBJ1-2,TRBV5-4,CASSSNPGQGTNYGYTF,TGTGCCAGCAGCTCGAACCCGGGACAGGGGACTAACTATGGCTACACCTTC
NA,NA,TRBJ2-6,TRBV4-1,CASSQDWGDRANVLTF,TGCGCCAGCAGCCAAGATTGGGGGGATAGGGCCAACGTCCTGACTTTC
NA,NA,TRBJ2-7,TRBV19,CASTPGPGRSSYEQYF,TGTGCCAGTACCCCCGGCCCAGGGCGAAGCTCCTACGAGCAGTACTTC
once,NA,TRBJ1-3,TRBV5-1,CASSMLGVSGNTIYF,TGCGCCAGCAGCATGCTGGGGGTGTCTGGAAACACCATATATTTT
NA,TRBD1,TRBJ2-7,TRBV27,CASRGTVYEQYF,TGTGCCAGCAGGGGGACAGTCTACGAGCAGTACTTC
NA,NA,TRBJ1-1,TRBV5-1,CASSLAPDTEAFF,TGCGCCAGCAGCTTGGCCCCAGACACTGAAGCTTTCTTT
once,NA,TRBJ2-3,TRBV20-1,CSAGYTDTQYF,TGCAGTGCTGGGTACACAGATACGCAGTATTTT
NA,NA,TRBJ2-1,TRBV6-1,CASRPGLFDEQFF,TGTGCCAGCAGACCAGGACTATTCGATGAGCAGTTCTTC
NA,TRBD1,TRBJ2-7,TRBV14,CASSLRDRIYEQYF,TGTGCCAGCAGCCTAAGGGACAGGATCTACGAGCAGTACTTC
NA,NA,TRBJ2-5,TRBV4-2,CASSQDLASGETQYF,TGTGCCAGCAGCCAAGATTTGGCTAGTGGGGAGACCCAGTACTTC
NA,TRBD2,TRBJ2-7,TRBV10-3,CAISESTAGGPLEQYF,TGTGCCATCAGTGAGTCGACTGCGGGAGGGCCCCTCGAGCAGTACTTC
NA,NA,TRBJ2-7,TRBV6-1,CASVEMISGSGEQYF,TGTGCCAGCGTCGAGATGATCAGTGGGTCAGGCGAGCAGTACTTC
NA,TRBD2,TRBJ2-7,TRBV19,CASTREAAYEQYF,TGTGCCAGTACGCGGGAGGCAGCCTACGAGCAGTACTTC
NA,TRBD2,TRBJ2-4,TRBV29-1,CSVDYGGENIQYF,TGCAGCGTTGATTATGGGGGGGAAAACATTCAGTACTTC
NA,NA,TRBJ1-1,TRBV2,CASRELLGRNTEAFF,TGTGCCAGCAGGGAGCTTTTGGGGAGGAACACTGAAGCTTTCTTT
NA,NA,TRBJ2-1,TRBV6-4,CASSDSVGSYNEQFF,TGTGCCAGCAGTGACTCGGTAGGCTCCTACAATGAGCAGTTCTTC